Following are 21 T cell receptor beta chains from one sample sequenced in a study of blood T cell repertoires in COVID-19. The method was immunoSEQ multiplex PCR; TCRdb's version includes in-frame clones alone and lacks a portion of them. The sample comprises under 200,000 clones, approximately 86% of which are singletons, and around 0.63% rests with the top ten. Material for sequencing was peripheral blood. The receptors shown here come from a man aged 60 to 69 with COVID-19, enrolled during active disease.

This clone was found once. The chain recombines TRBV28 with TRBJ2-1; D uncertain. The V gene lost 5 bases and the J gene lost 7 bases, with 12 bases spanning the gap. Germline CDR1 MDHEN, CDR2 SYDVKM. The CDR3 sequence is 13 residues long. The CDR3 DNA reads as TGTGCCAGCAGTGAAACTCCCCTAAATGAGCAGTTCTTC. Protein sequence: CASSETPLNEQFF.

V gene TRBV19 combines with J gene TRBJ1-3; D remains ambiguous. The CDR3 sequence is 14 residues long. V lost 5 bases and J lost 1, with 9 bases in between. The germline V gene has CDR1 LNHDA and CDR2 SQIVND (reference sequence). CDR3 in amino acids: CASSPMTSGNTIYF. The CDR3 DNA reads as TGTGCCAGTAGTCCCATGACATCTGGAAACACCATATATTTT.

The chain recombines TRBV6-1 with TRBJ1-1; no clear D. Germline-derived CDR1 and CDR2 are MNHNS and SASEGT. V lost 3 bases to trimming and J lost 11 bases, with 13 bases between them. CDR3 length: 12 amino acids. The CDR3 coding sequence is TGTGCCAGCAGTGAGGGCCTCCCCTGGGCTTTCTTT. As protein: CASSEGLPWAFF.

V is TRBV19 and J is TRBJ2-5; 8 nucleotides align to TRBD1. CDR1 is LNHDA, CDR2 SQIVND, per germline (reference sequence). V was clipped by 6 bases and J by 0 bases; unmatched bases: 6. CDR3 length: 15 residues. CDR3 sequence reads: CASRKRQGYQETQYF. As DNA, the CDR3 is TGTGCCAGTAGGAAGAGACAGGGGTACCAAGAGACCCAGTACTTC.

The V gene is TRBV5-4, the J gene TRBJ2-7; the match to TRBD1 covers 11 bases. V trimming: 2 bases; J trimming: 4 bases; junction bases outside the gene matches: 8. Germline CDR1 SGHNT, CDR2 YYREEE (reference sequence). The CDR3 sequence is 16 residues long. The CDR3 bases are TGTGCCAGCAGCTTCGGCTTGGGACAGGGGGTATACGAGCAGTACTTC. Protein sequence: CASSFGLGQGVYEQYF.

The CDR3 here is CASSLRAAAHGYTF. CDR3 DNA sequence: TGTGCCAGTTCACTGAGGGCGGCAGCACATGGCTACACCTTC. The chain combines TRBV19 with TRBJ1-2; D ambiguous. V gave up 8 bases and J gave up 6 bases, with 19 bases separating them. The CDR3 is 14 amino acids. CDR1 and CDR2 from the germline V gene are LNHDA and SQIVND (reference sequence).

CDR3 bases: TGCGCCAGCAGCCAGGGGACAGACGGCCAGCCCCAGCATTTT. Translating gives CASSQGTDGQPQHF. The V and J genes are TRBV5-1 and TRBJ1-5; TRBD1 matches at 7 bases. J gave up 7 bases and V 4 bases, and 8 bases lay outside the gene matches. Germline V gene lookup returns CDR1 SGHRS and CDR2 YFSETQ. This CDR3 contains 14 residues.

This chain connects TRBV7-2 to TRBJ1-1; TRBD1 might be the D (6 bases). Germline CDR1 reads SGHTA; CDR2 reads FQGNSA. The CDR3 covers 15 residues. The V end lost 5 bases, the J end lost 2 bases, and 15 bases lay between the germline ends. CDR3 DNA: TGTGCCAGCAGCCACCCCGACAGGCCTAACACTGAAGCTTTCTTT. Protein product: CASSHPDRPNTEAFF.

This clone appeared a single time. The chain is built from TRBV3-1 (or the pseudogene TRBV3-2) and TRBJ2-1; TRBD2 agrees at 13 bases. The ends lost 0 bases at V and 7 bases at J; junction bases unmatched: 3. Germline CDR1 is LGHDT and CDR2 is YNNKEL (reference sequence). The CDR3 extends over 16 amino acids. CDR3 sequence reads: CASSQERTSGSNEQFF. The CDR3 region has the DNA TGTGCCAGCAGCCAAGAGCGGACTAGCGGGAGTAATGAGCAGTTCTTC.

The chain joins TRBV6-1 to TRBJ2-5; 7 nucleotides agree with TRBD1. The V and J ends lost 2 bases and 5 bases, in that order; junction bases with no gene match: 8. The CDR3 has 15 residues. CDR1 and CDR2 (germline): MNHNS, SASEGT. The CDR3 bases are TGTGCCAGCAGTGAAAGGGGGCGCGAGGAGGAGACCCAGTACTTC. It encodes CASSERGREEETQYF.

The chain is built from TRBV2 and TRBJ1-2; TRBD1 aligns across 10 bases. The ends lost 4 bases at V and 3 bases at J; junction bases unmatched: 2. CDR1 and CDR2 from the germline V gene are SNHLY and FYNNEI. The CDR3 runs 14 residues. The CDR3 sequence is CASSGTGGHYGYTF. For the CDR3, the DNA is TGTGCCAGCAGTGGGACAGGGGGTCACTATGGCTACACCTTC.

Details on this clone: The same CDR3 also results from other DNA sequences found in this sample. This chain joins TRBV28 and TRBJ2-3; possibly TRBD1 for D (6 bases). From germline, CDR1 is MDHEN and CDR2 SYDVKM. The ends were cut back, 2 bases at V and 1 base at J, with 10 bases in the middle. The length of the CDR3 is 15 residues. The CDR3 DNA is TGTGCCAGCAGTTTAGGGGGCGCCGGCACAGATACGCAGTATTTT. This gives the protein CASSLGGAGTDTQYF. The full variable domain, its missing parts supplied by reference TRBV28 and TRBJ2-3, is DVKVTQSSRYLVKRTGEKVFLECVQDMDHENMFWYRQDPGLGLRLIYFSYDVKMKEKGDIPEGYSVSREKKERFSLILESASTNQTSMYLCASSLGGAGTDTQYFGPGTRLTVL.

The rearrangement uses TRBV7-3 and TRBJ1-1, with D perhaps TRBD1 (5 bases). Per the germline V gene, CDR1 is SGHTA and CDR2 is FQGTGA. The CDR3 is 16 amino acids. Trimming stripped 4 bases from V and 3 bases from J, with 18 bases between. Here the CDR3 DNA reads TGTGCCAGCAGCTATTGGGGTAGGGGAGGGGACACTGAAGCTTTCTTT. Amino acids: CASSYWGRGGDTEAFF.

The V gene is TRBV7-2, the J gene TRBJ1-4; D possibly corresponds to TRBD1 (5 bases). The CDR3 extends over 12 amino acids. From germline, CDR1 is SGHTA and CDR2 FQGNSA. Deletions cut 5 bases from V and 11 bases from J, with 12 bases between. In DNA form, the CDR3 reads TGTGCCAGCAGCGGCCTCGCAGGGAAACTGTTTTTT. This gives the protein CASSGLAGKLFF.

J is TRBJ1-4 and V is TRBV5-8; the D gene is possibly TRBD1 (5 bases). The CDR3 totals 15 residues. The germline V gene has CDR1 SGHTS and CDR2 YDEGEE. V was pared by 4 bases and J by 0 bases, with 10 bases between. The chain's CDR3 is CASSGAGTTNEKLFF. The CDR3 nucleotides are TGTGCCAGCAGCGGGGCGGGGACAACTAATGAAAAACTGTTTTTT.

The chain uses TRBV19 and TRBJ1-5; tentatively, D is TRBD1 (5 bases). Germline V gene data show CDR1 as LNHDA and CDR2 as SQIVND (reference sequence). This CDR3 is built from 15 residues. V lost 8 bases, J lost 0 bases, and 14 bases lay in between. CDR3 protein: CASATQGFSNQPQHF. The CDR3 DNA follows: TGTGCCAGTGCAACCCAGGGTTTTAGCAATCAGCCCCAGCATTTT.

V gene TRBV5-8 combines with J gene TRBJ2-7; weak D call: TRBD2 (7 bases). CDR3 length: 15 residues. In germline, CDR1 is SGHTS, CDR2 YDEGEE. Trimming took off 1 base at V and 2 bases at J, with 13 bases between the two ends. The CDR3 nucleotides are TGTGCCAGCAGCTTGTGGGGGGGCGCAACCTACGAGCAGTACTTC. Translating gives CASSLWGGATYEQYF.

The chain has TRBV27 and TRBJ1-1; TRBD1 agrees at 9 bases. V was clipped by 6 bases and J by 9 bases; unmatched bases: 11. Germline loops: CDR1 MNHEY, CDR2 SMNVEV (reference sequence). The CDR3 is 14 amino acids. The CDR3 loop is CASSPGQGRGQAFF. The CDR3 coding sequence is TGTGCCAGCAGCCCGGGACAGGGAAGGGGACAAGCTTTCTTT.

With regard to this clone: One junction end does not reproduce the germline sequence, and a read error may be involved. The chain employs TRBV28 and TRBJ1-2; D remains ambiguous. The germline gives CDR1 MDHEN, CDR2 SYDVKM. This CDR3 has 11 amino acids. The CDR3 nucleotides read TGTGCCAGCAGTACCTTAGATCGGGTATACTTC. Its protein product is CASSTLDRVYF.

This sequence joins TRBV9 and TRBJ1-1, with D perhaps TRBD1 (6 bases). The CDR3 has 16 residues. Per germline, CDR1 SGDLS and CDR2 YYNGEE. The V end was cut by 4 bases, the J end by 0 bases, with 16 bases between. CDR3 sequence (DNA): TGTGCCAGCAGCTTCTCCGGACAGCGCGTGAACACTGAAGCTTTCTTT. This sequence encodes CASSFSGQRVNTEAFF.

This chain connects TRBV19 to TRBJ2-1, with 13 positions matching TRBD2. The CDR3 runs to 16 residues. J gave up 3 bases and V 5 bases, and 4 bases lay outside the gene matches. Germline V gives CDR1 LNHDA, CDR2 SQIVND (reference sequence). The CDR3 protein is CASSVGTSGVYNEQFF. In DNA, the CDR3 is TGTGCCAGTAGTGTGGGGACTAGCGGGGTCTACAATGAGCAGTTCTTC. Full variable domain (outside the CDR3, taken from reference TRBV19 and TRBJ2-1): DGGITQSPKYLFRKEGQNVTLSCEQNLNHDAMYWYRQDPGQGLRLIYYSQIVNDFQKGDIAEGYSVSREKKESFPLTVTSAQKNPTAFYLCASSVGTSGVYNEQFFGPGTRLTVL.